The source of this T cell receptor (beta chain) is a study of blood T cell repertoires in COVID-19. Across the whole study: Samples of COVID-19 (acute and convalescent) were obtained from the United States, Italy and Spain. The analysed material was cDNA or gDNA that came from T cells, B-cell-depleted T cells, or PBMCs.

Libraries were prepared by immunoSEQ multiplex PCR; TCRdb keeps only in-frame clonotypes and omits some of them. The table has 53,000 or so clones, more than 90% seen once. Trimming took off 4 bases at V and 5 bases at J, with 6 bases between the two ends. CDR3 length: 12 amino acids. Germline CDR1 reads MNHEY; CDR2 reads SVGEGT. The sample was peripheral blood. The sequence was collected from a human donor in a cohort sampled during active COVID-19. The rearrangement joins TRBV6-2 or TRBV6-3 to TRBJ2-1; D gene ambiguous. The CDR3 sequence is CASSWPNNEQFF. CDR3 in DNA: TGTGCCAGCAGTTGGCCCAACAATGAGCAGTTCTTC.